This T cell receptor beta chain appears in the sequencing data of a study of T cells after yellow fever vaccination. Whole-study findings and limits: Post-booster repertoires contained most primary-vaccination clones again (96% CD4, approximately 88% CD8). Just a small share of clonotypes turned up in the CD4 compartment as well as the CD8 compartment.

About this clonotype: Its matching antigen is unknown.

The authors made TCR cDNA by 5'RACE template switching, adding a universal primer site and UMIs. TCRdb used MiXCR to reprocess the 5' RACE reads, holding one entry per CDR3 protein. The table lists 250,000 to 350,000 distinct CDR3 sequences, 4% to 5.5% of them singletons. This TCR came from a man between 18 and 29 years old who received the YFV17D yellow fever vaccine. This specimen consisted of PBMCs, obtained 15 days after the yellow fever booster vaccination.

The CDR3 loop reads CASKGANEQFF. The CDR3 DNA follows: TGTGCCAGCAAGGGGGCGAATGAGCAGTTCTTC. This chain links TRBV6-5 with TRBJ2-1, with 7 nucleotides matching TRBD1. Germline-derived CDR1 and CDR2 are MNHEY and SVGAGI. The CDR3 loop spans 11 amino acids. Losses at the gene ends were 7 bases for V and 7 bases for J; bases not matched to a gene: 1.